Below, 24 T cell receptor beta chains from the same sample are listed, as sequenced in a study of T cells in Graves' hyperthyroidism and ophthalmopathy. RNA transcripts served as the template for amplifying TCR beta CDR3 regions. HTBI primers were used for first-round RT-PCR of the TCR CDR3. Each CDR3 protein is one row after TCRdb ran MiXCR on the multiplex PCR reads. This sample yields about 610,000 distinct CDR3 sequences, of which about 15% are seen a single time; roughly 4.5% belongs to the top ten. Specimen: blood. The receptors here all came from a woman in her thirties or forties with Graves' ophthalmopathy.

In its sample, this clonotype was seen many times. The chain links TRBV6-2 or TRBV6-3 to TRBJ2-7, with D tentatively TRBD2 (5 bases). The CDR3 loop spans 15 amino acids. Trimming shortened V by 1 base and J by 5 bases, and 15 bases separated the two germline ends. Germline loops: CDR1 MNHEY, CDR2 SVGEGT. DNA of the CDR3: TGTGCCAGCAGTTACTTAGGCCTAGCTGAGAACGAGCAGTACTTC. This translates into CASSYLGLAENEQYF.

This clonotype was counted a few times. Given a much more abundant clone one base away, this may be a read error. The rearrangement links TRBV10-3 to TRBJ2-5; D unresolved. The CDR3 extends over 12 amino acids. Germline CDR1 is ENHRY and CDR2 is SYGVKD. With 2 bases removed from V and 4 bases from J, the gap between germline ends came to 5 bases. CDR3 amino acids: CAISETGETQYF. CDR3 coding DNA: TGTGCCATCAGTGAGACGGGAGAGACCCAGTACTTC.

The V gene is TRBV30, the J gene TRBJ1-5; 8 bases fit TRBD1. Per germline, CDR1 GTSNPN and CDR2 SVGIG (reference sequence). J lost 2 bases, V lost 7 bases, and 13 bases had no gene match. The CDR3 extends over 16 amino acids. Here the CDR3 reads CAFRGPGGSGNQPQHF. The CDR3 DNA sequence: TGTGCCTTTAGGGGGCCAGGGGGCTCGGGCAATCAGCCCCAGCATTTT.

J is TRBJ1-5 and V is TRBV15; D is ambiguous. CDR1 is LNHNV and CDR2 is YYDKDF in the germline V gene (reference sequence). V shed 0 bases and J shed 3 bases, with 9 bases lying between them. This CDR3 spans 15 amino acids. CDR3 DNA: TGTGCCACCAGCAGAGATATTGGGGACAATCAGCCCCAGCATTTT. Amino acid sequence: CATSRDIGDNQPQHF.

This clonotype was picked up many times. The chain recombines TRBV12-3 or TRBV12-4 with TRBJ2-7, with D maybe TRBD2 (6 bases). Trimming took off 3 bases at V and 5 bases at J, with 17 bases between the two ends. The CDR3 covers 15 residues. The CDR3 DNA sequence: TGTGCCAGCAGTTTTAGTGTGGCGGGGCGGGACGAGCAGTACTTC. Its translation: CASSFSVAGRDEQYF.

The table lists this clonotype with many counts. The CDR3 loop reads CASSVEASSYEQYF. The CDR3 DNA follows: TGTGCCAGCAGTGTGGAGGCGAGCTCCTACGAGCAGTACTTC. This chain joins TRBV2 and TRBJ2-7, with D perhaps TRBD2 (5 bases). CDR1 is SNHLY, CDR2 FYNNEI, per germline. The CDR3 has 14 residues. V shed 4 bases and J shed 0 bases, with 10 bases lying between them.

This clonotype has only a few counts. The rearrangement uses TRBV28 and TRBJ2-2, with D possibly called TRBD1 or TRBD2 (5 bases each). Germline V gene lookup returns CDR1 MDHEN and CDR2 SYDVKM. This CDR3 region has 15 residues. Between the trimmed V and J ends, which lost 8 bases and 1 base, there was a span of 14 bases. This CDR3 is CASGSTGKNTGELFF. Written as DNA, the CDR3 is TGTGCCAGCGGGAGTACAGGAAAGAACACCGGGGAGCTGTTTTTT.

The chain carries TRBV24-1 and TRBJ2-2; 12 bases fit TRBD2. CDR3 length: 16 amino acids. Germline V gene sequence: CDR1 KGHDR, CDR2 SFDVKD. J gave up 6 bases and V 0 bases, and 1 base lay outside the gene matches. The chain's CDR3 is CATSDLRLAGAGELFF. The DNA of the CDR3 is TGTGCCACCAGTGATTTGAGACTAGCGGGAGCCGGGGAGCTGTTTTTT.

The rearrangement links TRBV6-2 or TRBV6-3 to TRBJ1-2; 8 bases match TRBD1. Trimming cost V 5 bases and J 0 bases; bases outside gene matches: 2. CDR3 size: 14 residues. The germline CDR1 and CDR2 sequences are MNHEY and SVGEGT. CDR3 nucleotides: TGTGCCAGCAGTGACAGGGGAACTAACTATGGCTACACCTTC. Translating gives CASSDRGTNYGYTF.

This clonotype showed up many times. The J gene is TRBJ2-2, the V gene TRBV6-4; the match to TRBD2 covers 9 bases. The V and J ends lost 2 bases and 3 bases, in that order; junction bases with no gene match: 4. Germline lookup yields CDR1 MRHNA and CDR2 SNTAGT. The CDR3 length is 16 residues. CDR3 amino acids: CASSDRAGGDTGELFF. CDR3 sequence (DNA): TGTGCCAGCAGTGACCGGGCGGGAGGGGACACCGGGGAGCTGTTTTTT.

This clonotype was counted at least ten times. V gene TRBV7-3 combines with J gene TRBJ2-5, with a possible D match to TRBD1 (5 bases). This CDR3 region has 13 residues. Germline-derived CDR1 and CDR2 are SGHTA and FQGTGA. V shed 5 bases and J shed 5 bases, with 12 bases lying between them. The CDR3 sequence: CASSLDITETQYF. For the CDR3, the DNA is TGTGCCAGCAGCCTGGACATCACGGAGACCCAGTACTTC.

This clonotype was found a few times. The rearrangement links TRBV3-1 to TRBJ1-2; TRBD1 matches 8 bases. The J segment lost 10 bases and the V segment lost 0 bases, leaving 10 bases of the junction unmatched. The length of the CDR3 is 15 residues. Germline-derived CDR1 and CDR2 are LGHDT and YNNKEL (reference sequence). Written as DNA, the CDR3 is TGTGCCAGCAGCCAAGAGACCGGGACAGGTACACCCTACACCTTC. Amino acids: CASSQETGTGTPYTF.

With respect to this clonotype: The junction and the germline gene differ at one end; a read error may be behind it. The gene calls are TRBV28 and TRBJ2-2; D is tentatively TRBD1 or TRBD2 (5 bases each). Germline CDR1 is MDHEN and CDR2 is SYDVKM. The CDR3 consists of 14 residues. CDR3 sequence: CASSPRQNTGEPFF. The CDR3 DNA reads TGTGCCAGCAGTCCCCGACAGAACACCGGGGAGCCGTTTTTT.

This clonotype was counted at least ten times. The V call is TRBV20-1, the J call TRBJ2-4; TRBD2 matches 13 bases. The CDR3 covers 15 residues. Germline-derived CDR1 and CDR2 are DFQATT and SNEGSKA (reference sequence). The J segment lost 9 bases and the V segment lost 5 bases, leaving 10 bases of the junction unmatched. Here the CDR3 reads CSAGRTSGSLAIQYF. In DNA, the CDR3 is TGCAGTGCTGGACGGACTAGCGGGAGTTTGGCCATTCAGTACTTC.

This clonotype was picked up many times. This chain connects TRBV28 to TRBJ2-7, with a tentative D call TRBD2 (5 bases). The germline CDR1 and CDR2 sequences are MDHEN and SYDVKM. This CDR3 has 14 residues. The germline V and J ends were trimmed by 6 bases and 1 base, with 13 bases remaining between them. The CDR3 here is CASRSRGWSYEQYF. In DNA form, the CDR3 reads TGTGCCAGCAGGTCGAGAGGGTGGTCCTACGAGCAGTACTTC.

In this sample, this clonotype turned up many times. In DNA, the CDR3 is TGTGCCAGCAGTTTATCGGGAGCGGGAACCTACGAGCAGTACTTC. Encoded protein: CASSLSGAGTYEQYF. The rearrangement uses TRBV27 and TRBJ2-7, with 7 bases aligning to TRBD2. The CDR3 contains 15 residues. The germline CDR1 and CDR2 sequences are MNHEY and SMNVEV (reference sequence). After removal of 0 bases from V and 2 bases from J, the junction contained 4 bases not matched to a gene.

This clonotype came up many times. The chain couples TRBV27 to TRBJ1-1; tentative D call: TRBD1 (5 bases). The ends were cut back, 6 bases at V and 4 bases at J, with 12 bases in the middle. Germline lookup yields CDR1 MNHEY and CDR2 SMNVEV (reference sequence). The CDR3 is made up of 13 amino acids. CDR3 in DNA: TGTGCCAGCAGGAGATCAGGGAGCACTGAAGCTTTCTTT. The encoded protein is CASRRSGSTEAFF.

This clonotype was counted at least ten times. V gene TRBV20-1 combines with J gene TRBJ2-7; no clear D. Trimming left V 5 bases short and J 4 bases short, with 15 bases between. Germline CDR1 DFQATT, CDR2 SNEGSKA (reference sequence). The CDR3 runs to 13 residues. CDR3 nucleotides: TGCAGTGCTCCTCCCGGACCTGGGTACGAGCAGTACTTC. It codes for CSAPPGPGYEQYF.

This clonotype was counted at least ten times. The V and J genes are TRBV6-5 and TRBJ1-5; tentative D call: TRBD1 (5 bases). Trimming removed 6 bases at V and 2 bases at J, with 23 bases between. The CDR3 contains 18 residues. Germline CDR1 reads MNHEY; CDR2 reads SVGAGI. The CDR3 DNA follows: TGTGCCAGCAGCGCCCACTGGGGGGTGGGGGTAGGCAATCAGCCCCAGCATTTT. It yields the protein CASSAHWGVGVGNQPQHF.

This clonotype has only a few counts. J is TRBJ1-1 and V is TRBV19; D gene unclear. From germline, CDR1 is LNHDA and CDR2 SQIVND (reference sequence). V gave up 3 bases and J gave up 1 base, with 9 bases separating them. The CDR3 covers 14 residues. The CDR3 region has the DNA TGTGCCAGTAGTATGTCAGGCCAGAACACTGAAGCTTTCTTT. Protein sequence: CASSMSGQNTEAFF.

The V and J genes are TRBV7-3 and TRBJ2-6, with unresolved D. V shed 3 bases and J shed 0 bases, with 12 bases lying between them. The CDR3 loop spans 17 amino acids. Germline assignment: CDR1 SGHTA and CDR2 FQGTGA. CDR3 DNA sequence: TGTGCCAGCAGCTTTCGCTCCCCCCGCTCTGGGGCCAACGTCCTGACTTTC. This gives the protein CASSFRSPRSGANVLTF.

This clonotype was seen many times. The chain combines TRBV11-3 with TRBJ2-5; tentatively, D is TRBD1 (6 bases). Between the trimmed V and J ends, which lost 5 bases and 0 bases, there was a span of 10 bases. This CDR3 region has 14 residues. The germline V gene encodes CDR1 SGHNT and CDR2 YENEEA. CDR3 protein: CASSTRDNQETQYF. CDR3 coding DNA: TGTGCCAGCAGCACCCGGGACAACCAAGAGACCCAGTACTTC.

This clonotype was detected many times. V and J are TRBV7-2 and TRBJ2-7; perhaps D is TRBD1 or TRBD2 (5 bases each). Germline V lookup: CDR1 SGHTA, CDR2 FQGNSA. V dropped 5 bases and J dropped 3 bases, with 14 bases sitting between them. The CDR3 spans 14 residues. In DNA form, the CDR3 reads TGTGCCAGCAGCATCGGGACCCAGCTCTACGAGCAGTACTTC. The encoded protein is CASSIGTQLYEQYF.

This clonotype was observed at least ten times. The CDR3 is CASSYSLRVNTEAFF. The DNA of the CDR3 is TGTGCCAGCAGTTACTCCCTCAGGGTAAACACTGAAGCTTTCTTT. J is TRBJ1-1 and V is TRBV6-2 or TRBV6-3; TRBD1 is a possible D gene (5 bases). V lost 0 bases, J lost 2 bases, and 10 bases lay in between. CDR1 is MNHEY and CDR2 is SVGEGT in the germline V gene. The CDR3 consists of 15 residues.